Presented here are 24 T cell receptor beta chains from one specimen sequenced in a study of identical twins. Each CDR3 protein is one row after TCRdb ran MiXCR on the 5' RACE reads. The sample holds 200,000 to 250,000 distinct CDR3 sequences, around 6.8% seen once. Another study also made use of these data, one on yellow fever vaccine responses in identical twins.

The sequenced sample consisted of memory (CD45RO+) T cells sorted from blood. These receptors all stem from a woman aged 18-35 years in good health.

The table lists this clonotype with many counts. The chain uses TRBV6-5 and TRBJ2-2; a possible D gene is TRBD1 (5 bases). V was cut by 2 bases and J by 1 base, with 5 bases left in between. The CDR3 runs 14 residues. Germline assignment: CDR1 MNHEY and CDR2 SVGAGI. The CDR3 sequence: CASSYRGNTGELFF. The CDR3 DNA follows: TGTGCCAGCAGTTACAGGGGGAACACCGGGGAGCTGTTTTTT.

This clonotype has a count of ten or more. This chain uses TRBV4-2 with TRBJ2-1; 9 positions agree with TRBD1. Trimming at V came to 0 bases and at J to 7 bases, leaving 4 bases not matched to a gene. The V gene's germline CDR1 is LGHNA and CDR2 YNFKEQ. The CDR3 covers 15 residues. CDR3 protein: CASSQDPTGGNEQFF. The CDR3 DNA sequence: TGTGCCAGCAGCCAAGACCCGACAGGGGGTAATGAGCAGTTCTTC.

This clonotype was found a few times. The chain links TRBV5-1 to TRBJ2-5; a possible D gene is TRBD1 (5 bases). CDR1 is SGHRS, CDR2 YFSETQ, per germline. V was shortened by 2 bases and J by 5 bases, with 13 bases between the two germline ends. The CDR3 totals 14 residues. The CDR3 protein is CASSFSGSVETQYF. The DNA of the CDR3 is TGCGCCAGCAGCTTTTCAGGGTCCGTTGAGACCCAGTACTTC.

This clonotype was seen a few times. CDR3 coding DNA: TGTGCCAGCAGCCTTTCGACTAGCGGGGGGCTCACCGGGGAGCTGTTTTTT. It specifies CASSLSTSGGLTGELFF. V gene TRBV11-3 combines with J gene TRBJ2-2, with TRBD2 matching 13 bases. The trim removed 5 bases at V and 4 bases at J, leaving 7 bases unmatched. Germline values: CDR1 SGHNT, CDR2 YENEEA. The CDR3 is made up of 17 amino acids.

This clonotype was seen repeatedly, ten times or more. V and J are TRBV6-1 and TRBJ2-2, with 9 bases lining up with TRBD1. The CDR3 consists of 16 residues. Germline CDR1 and CDR2: MNHNS and SASEGT. The V and J ends lost 4 bases and 6 bases, in that order; junction bases with no gene match: 9. The CDR3 here is CASSGPGQGVSGELFF. The CDR3 coding sequence is TGTGCCAGCAGTGGGCCGGGACAGGGTGTGTCCGGGGAGCTGTTTTTT.

This clonotype appeared many times. The chain employs TRBV15 and TRBJ2-5; D is unresolved. The V gene's germline CDR1 is LNHNV and CDR2 YYDKDF (reference sequence). V was clipped by 2 bases and J by 4 bases, with 14 bases between them. The CDR3 is made up of 15 amino acids. CDR3 region: CATSRLLGIGETQYF. The CDR3, as DNA: TGTGCCACCAGCAGACTCTTAGGAATCGGAGAGACCCAGTACTTC. The variable domain in full, completed from reference TRBV15 and TRBJ2-5, reads DAMVIQNPRYQVTQFGKPVTLSCSQTLNHNVMYWYQQKSSQAPKLLFHYYDKDFNNEADTPDNFQSRRPNTSFCFLDIRSPGLGDTAMYLCATSRLLGIGETQYFGPGTRLLVL.

This chain connects TRBV7-9 to TRBJ2-7; a possible D gene is TRBD1 (5 bases). The V end lost 4 bases, the J end lost 12 bases, and 13 bases lay between the germline ends. The CDR3 spans 11 residues. Germline lookup yields CDR1 SEHNR and CDR2 FQNEAQ (reference sequence). Here the CDR3 reads CASSSMGPLYF. In nucleotides, the CDR3 is TGTGCCAGCAGCTCAATGGGGCCCTTGTACTTC. Full variable domain (outside the CDR3, taken from reference TRBV7-9 and TRBJ2-7): DTGVSQNPRHKITKRGQNVTFRCDPISEHNRLYWYRQTLGQGPEFLTYFQNEAQLEKSRLLSDRFSAERPKGSFSTLEIQRTEQGDSAMYLCASSSMGPLYFGPGTRLTVT.

This clonotype was seen only a few times. The chain carries TRBV7-9 and TRBJ2-7; D unclear. Germline CDR1 is SEHNR and CDR2 is FQNEAQ (reference sequence). The CDR3 covers 12 residues. V was shortened by 6 bases and J by 1 base, with 7 bases between the two germline ends. CDR3 sequence (DNA): TGTGCCAGCAGTGAAGTGTCCTACGAGCAGTACTTC. Translating it yields CASSEVSYEQYF. The full variable domain, completed using reference TRBV7-9 and TRBJ2-7, is DTGVSQNPRHKITKRGQNVTFRCDPISEHNRLYWYRQTLGQGPEFLTYFQNEAQLEKSRLLSDRFSAERPKGSFSTLEIQRTEQGDSAMYLCASSEVSYEQYFGPGTRLTVT.

The table lists this clonotype with a few counts. The V gene is TRBV7-2, the J gene TRBJ1-2; D not certain. The CDR3 sequence is 14 residues long. Trimming took 5 bases from V and 4 from J, leaving 14 bases between them. Germline CDR1 is SGHTA and CDR2 is FQGNSA. The CDR3: CASSHPKSSYGYTF. The CDR3 DNA sequence: TGTGCCAGCAGCCATCCCAAGTCCTCCTATGGCTACACCTTC. The variable domain in full, completed from reference TRBV7-2 and TRBJ1-2, reads GAGVSQSPSNKVTEKGKDVELRCDPISGHTALYWYRQSLGQGLEFLIYFQGNSAPDKSGLPSDRFSAERTGGSVSTLTIQRTQQEDSAVYLCASSHPKSSYGYTFGSGTRLTVV.

This clonotype was counted ten times or more. J is TRBJ2-1 and V is TRBV3-1; TRBD1 is a possible D gene (5 bases). Germline V gene data show CDR1 as LGHDT and CDR2 as YNNKEL (reference sequence). Trimming took off 1 base at V and 3 bases at J, with 13 bases between the two ends. The CDR3 length is 16 residues. The DNA of the CDR3 is TGTGCCAGCAGCCAAGTGAGCAGGGCGATCTACAATGAGCAGTTCTTC. Its protein product is CASSQVSRAIYNEQFF.

This clonotype has a handful of counts. The chain couples TRBV5-8 to TRBJ2-5; D may match TRBD1 or TRBD2 (5 bases each). Per germline, CDR1 SGHTS and CDR2 YDEGEE. The CDR3 is made up of 14 amino acids. Trimming pared 4 bases from V and 2 bases from J, leaving 12 bases between. This chain's CDR3 is CASSAFGAQETQYF. In DNA form, the CDR3 reads TGTGCCAGCAGCGCCTTCGGGGCTCAAGAGACCCAGTACTTC.

This clonotype was seen repeatedly, ten times or more. The rearrangement uses TRBV5-1 and TRBJ2-7; tentatively, D is TRBD2 (6 bases). The ends were cut back, 0 bases at V and 2 bases at J, with 15 bases in the middle. The CDR3 covers 16 residues. In germline, CDR1 is SGHRS, CDR2 YFSETQ. The CDR3, as DNA: TGCGCCAGCAGCTTGGATTCCGGGAGTAAAACCTACGAGCAGTACTTC. Protein sequence: CASSLDSGSKTYEQYF.

This clonotype was detected many times. The chain couples TRBV29-1 to TRBJ2-5; 9 bases align to TRBD2. The CDR3 totals 17 residues. The V segment lost 0 bases and the J segment 5 bases; nucleotides outside the gene matches: 13. CDR1 is SQVTM and CDR2 is ANQGSEA in the germline V gene. The CDR3 spells CSVEDLMVAGVSETQYF. In DNA form, the CDR3 reads TGCAGCGTTGAAGATCTCATGGTAGCGGGAGTATCCGAGACCCAGTACTTC.

This clonotype appeared many times. The chain combines TRBV12-3 or TRBV12-4 with TRBJ2-7, with 8 bases fitting TRBD2. The length of the CDR3 is 13 residues. V gave up 6 bases and J gave up 6 bases; unmatched junction bases: 7. CDR3 DNA sequence: TGTGCCAGCAGCGCCTCGGGGGGGCGCGAGCAGTACTTC. Protein product: CASSASGGREQYF.

This clonotype was picked up many times. The CDR3 protein is CASSDNRGLEETQYF. CDR3 coding DNA: TGTGCCAGCAGCGATAACAGGGGGCTAGAAGAGACCCAGTACTTC. This chain uses TRBV12-3 or TRBV12-4 with TRBJ2-5, with TRBD1 matching 9 bases. The CDR3 is 15 amino acids. Trimming cost V 6 bases and J 3 bases; bases outside gene matches: 8.

The genes are TRBV7-8 and TRBJ2-7, with 7 positions matching TRBD1. Trimming removed 4 bases from V and 0 bases from J; junction bases left unmatched: 6. The CDR3 is 15 residues long. Germline values: CDR1 SGHVS, CDR2 FQNEAQ. Here the CDR3 reads CASSSEWDSSYEQYF. The CDR3 DNA sequence: TGTGCCAGCAGCTCGGAATGGGACAGCTCCTACGAGCAGTACTTC. Using reference TRBV7-8 and TRBJ2-7 for the parts outside the CDR3, the full variable domain is GAGVSQSPRYKVAKRGQDVALRCDPISGHVSLFWYQQALGQGPEFLTYFQNEAQLDKSGLPSDRFFAERPEGSVSTLKIQRTQQEDSAVYLCASSSEWDSSYEQYFGPGTRLTVT.

In its sample, this clonotype was seen a few times. The chain combines TRBV28 with TRBJ2-1, with D possibly matching TRBD2 (5 bases). Trimming stripped 5 bases from V and 5 bases from J, with 16 bases between. This CDR3 spans 15 amino acids. The V gene's germline CDR1 is MDHEN and CDR2 SYDVKM. CDR3 region: CASSPSPDYNNEQFF. The CDR3 DNA reads as TGTGCCAGCAGTCCCTCCCCTGACTACAACAATGAGCAGTTCTTC.

This clonotype was counted at least ten times. V and J are TRBV12-3 or TRBV12-4 and TRBJ2-7; 7 bases map to TRBD1. CDR3 length: 13 residues. Germline trimming cut 5 bases from V and 4 bases from J; bases unmatched to any gene: 5. CDR3 DNA sequence: TGTGCCAGCAGTGTCAAGGGGGCGTACGAGCAGTACTTC. It specifies CASSVKGAYEQYF.

This clonotype was observed at least ten times. The rearrangement uses TRBV29-1 and TRBJ2-7; TRBD1 matches 8 bases. CDR3 size: 15 residues. Germline CDR1 and CDR2: SQVTM and ANQGSEA. V gave up 2 bases and J gave up 4 bases; unmatched junction bases: 10. This chain's CDR3 is CSVESPGGQGYEQYF. The CDR3 coding sequence is TGCAGCGTTGAAAGCCCCGGAGGACAGGGTTACGAGCAGTACTTC.

V and J are TRBV5-1 and TRBJ2-7; unclear D gene. The ends were cut back, 0 bases at V and 2 bases at J, with 21 bases in the middle. The CDR3 runs to 18 residues. CDR1 SGHRS and CDR2 YFSETQ come from the germline V gene. The CDR3 DNA follows: TGCGCCAGCAGCTTGGAGACCTCGTCCCGCGCCCGAACCTACGAGCAGTACTTC. Amino acid sequence: CASSLETSSRARTYEQYF. The full variable domain, completed using reference TRBV5-1 and TRBJ2-7, is KAGVTQTPRYLIKTRGQQVTLSCSPISGHRSVSWYQQTPGQGLQFLFEYFSETQRNKGNFPGRFSGRQFSNSRSEMNVSTLELGDSALYLCASSLETSSRARTYEQYFGPGTRLTVT.

The rearrangement links TRBV4-1 to TRBJ1-4; no reliable D call. This CDR3 has 14 residues. Per germline, CDR1 MGHRA and CDR2 YSYEKL. The V and J ends lost 8 bases and 0 bases respectively, with 10 bases between them. The CDR3 here is CASAFTSTNEKLFF. CDR3 DNA: TGCGCCAGCGCATTCACTTCAACTAATGAAAAACTGTTTTTT.

This clonotype was recorded many times. The chain's CDR3 is CASSDLTGGRSQGNQPQHF. The CDR3, as DNA: TGTGCCAGCAGTGACTTAACCGGAGGAAGGAGCCAGGGGAATCAGCCCCAGCATTTT. This rearrangement joins TRBV2 to TRBJ1-5; a weak D match, TRBD1 (6 bases). Germline assignment: CDR1 SNHLY and CDR2 FYNNEI. V dropped 3 bases and J dropped 4 bases, with 25 bases sitting between them. The CDR3 consists of 19 residues. The whole variable domain, remainder taken from reference TRBV2 and TRBJ1-5, is EPEVTQTPSHQVTQMGQEVILRCVPISNHLYFYWYRQILGQKVEFLVSFYNNEISEKSEIFDDQFSVERPDGSNFTLKIRSTKLEDSAMYFCASSDLTGGRSQGNQPQHFGDGTRLSIL.

This chain connects TRBV7-2 to TRBJ2-7; D not certain. Deletions cut 0 bases from V and 7 bases from J, with 16 bases between. CDR1 and CDR2 (germline): SGHTA, FQGNSA. The CDR3 runs to 15 residues. The CDR3 sequence is CASSLAAGLLLEQYF. The DNA of the CDR3 is TGTGCCAGCAGCTTAGCGGCCGGGCTACTGCTGGAGCAGTACTTC.

This clonotype was observed a handful of times. This sequence joins TRBV28 and TRBJ1-4; 7 nucleotides agree with TRBD1. J lost 4 bases, V lost 4 bases, and 6 bases had no gene match. In germline, CDR1 is MDHEN, CDR2 SYDVKM. CDR3 length: 15 residues. The CDR3 loop reads CASSSDRAHNEKLFF. The CDR3 bases are TGTGCCAGCAGTTCCGACAGGGCGCATAATGAAAAACTGTTTTTT.